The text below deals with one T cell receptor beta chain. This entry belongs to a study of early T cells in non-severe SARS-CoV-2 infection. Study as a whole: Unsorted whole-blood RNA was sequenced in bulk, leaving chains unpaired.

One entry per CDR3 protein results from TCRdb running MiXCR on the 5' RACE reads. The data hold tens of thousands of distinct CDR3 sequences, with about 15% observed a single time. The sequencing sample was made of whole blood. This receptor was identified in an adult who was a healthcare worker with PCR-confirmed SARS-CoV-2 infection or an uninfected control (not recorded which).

The DNA of the CDR3 is TGTGCCAGCCCTGTAGAGGGCTCCTACAATGAGCAGTTCTTC. It codes for CASPVEGSYNEQFF. V and J are TRBV7-9 and TRBJ2-1, with a possible D match to TRBD2 (5 bases). The germline V and J ends were trimmed by 8 bases and 0 bases, with 11 bases remaining between them. Germline V gene sequence: CDR1 SEHNR, CDR2 FQNEAQ (reference sequence). CDR3 length equals 14 residues.